The next 22 T cell receptor beta chains were all read from a single sample in a study of a mutant IDH1 vaccine in newly diagnosed glioma. TCRdb's copy holds only in-frame clones and misses some; the assay was immunoSEQ multiplex PCR. Altogether around 59,000 clones are present, 91% being singletons, with the ten largest covering roughly 2.5%. Time point indicated: baseline, week 1 (first vaccination visit). Indicated treatment: pre-vaccination baseline after standard-of-care therapy. Here the sequenced sample was PBMCs, taken from a glioma patient treated with radiotherapy, temozolomide or both. Source of these receptors: a man over 45 with glioma.

This rearrangement joins TRBV5-4 to TRBJ1-2, with D possibly being TRBD1 (6 bases). CDR3 length: 13 amino acids. V was pared by 0 bases and J by 7 bases, with 10 bases between. The germline CDR1 and CDR2 sequences are SGHNT and YYREEE (reference sequence). The CDR3 here is CASSLAWDTGYTF. In DNA, the CDR3 is TGTGCCAGCAGCTTGGCATGGGACACTGGCTACACCTTC. The variable domain in full, completed from reference TRBV5-4 and TRBJ1-2, reads ETGVTQSPTHLIKTRGQQVTLRCSSQSGHNTVSWYQQALGQGPQFIFQYYREEENGRGNFPPRFSGLQFPNYSSELNVNALELDDSALYLCASSLAWDTGYTFGSGTRLTVV.

This chain joins TRBV7-8 and TRBJ2-2; D possibly corresponds to TRBD2 (6 bases). CDR3 length: 15 amino acids. Germline CDR1 and CDR2: SGHVS and FQNEAQ. The germline V and J ends were trimmed by 2 bases and 6 bases, with 13 bases remaining between them. The CDR3 nucleotides read TGTGCCAGCAGCTTAAATAGGAGGGACTCCGGGGAGCTGTTTTTT. It specifies CASSLNRRDSGELFF.

This chain links TRBV7-3 with TRBJ1-1; TRBD1 matches 7 bases. Germline loops: CDR1 SGHTA, CDR2 FQGTGA. Trimming cost V 5 bases and J 1 base; bases outside gene matches: 4. The CDR3 loop spans 14 amino acids. In DNA, the CDR3 is TGTGCCAGCAGCCCGGGACAGACGAACACTGAAGCTTTCTTT. Protein: CASSPGQTNTEAFF.

This clone is a singleton in its sample. The rearrangement links TRBV9 to TRBJ1-5; D unresolved. Trimming left V 0 bases short and J 4 bases short, with 8 bases between. This CDR3 comprises 14 residues. Germline loops: CDR1 SGDLS, CDR2 YYNGEE. Here the CDR3 reads CASSVDAGNQPQHF. The CDR3 bases are TGTGCCAGCAGCGTAGATGCGGGGAATCAGCCCCAGCATTTT.

V usage is TRBV28 and J usage is TRBJ1-2; 12 bases map to TRBD1. The J segment lost 8 bases and the V segment lost 11 bases, leaving 6 bases of the junction unmatched. CDR3 size: 12 residues. Germline loops: CDR1 MDHEN, CDR2 SYDVKM. CDR3 DNA: TGTGCCTCGGGACAGGGGGCGCAAGGCTACACCTTC. Protein: CASGQGAQGYTF.

V is TRBV4-1 and J is TRBJ2-5, with 7 positions matching TRBD1. Germline V lookup: CDR1 MGHRA, CDR2 YSYEKL. V was clipped by 2 bases and J by 0 bases; unmatched bases: 12. The CDR3 has 18 amino acids. CDR3 sequence reads: CASSQQPGTALYQETQYF. The CDR3 DNA sequence: TGCGCCAGCAGCCAACAACCCGGGACAGCGCTTTACCAAGAGACCCAGTACTTC.

The chain is built from TRBV16 and TRBJ2-2; D remains ambiguous. The V gene's germline CDR1 is KGHSY and CDR2 FQNENV. The V and J ends lost 2 bases and 4 bases respectively, with 5 bases between them. This CDR3 has 13 residues. The CDR3 region is CASSQLITGELFF. The CDR3 DNA reads as TGTGCCAGCAGCCAACTTATCACCGGGGAGCTGTTTTTT.

The chain joins TRBV4-3 to TRBJ1-1; weak D call: TRBD1 (6 bases). This CDR3 region has 16 residues. V was shortened by 0 bases and J by 3 bases, with 14 bases between the two germline ends. Germline values: CDR1 LGHNA, CDR2 YSLEER. CDR3 sequence (DNA): TGCGCCAGCAGCCAAGATTGGGGGGCGCCGGACACTGAAGCTTTCTTT. Its protein product is CASSQDWGAPDTEAFF.

The V gene is TRBV28, the J gene TRBJ1-1; possible D gene TRBD1, 6 bases. This CDR3 is built from 13 residues. V lost 4 bases, J lost 8 bases, and 14 bases lay in between. Germline V gene sequence: CDR1 MDHEN, CDR2 SYDVKM. The CDR3 sequence is CASSWTALGEAFF. In nucleotides, the CDR3 is TGTGCCAGCAGTTGGACAGCCCTGGGGGAAGCTTTCTTT.

The chain is built from TRBV28 and TRBJ1-1; D gene ambiguous. Germline V lookup: CDR1 MDHEN, CDR2 SYDVKM. The length of the CDR3 is 14 residues. V was pared by 3 bases and J by 0 bases, with 8 bases between. The chain's CDR3 is CASSLTQVNTEAFF. In nucleotides, the CDR3 is TGTGCCAGCAGTTTGACCCAGGTGAACACTGAAGCTTTCTTT.

The V and J genes are TRBV27 and TRBJ1-5, with D possibly matching TRBD1 (5 bases). V was trimmed by 4 bases and J by 6 bases, leaving 13 bases between them. This CDR3 has 14 residues. The germline V gene has CDR1 MNHEY and CDR2 SMNVEV (reference sequence). The CDR3 region has the DNA TGTGCCAGCAGTTCAGGGAGGGGCAGTCAGCCCCAGCATTTT. Translation gives CASSSGRGSQPQHF.

This chain links TRBV19 with TRBJ2-7; possibly TRBD1 for D (6 bases). Germline CDR1 LNHDA, CDR2 SQIVND (reference sequence). CDR3 size: 14 residues. V lost 5 bases and J 2 bases, leaving 13 bases between the germline ends. For the CDR3, the DNA is TGTGCCAGTAGTCCTCACAGGGAACCCTACGAGCAGTACTTC. Translated, it gives CASSPHREPYEQYF.

The J gene is TRBJ2-7, the V gene TRBV5-1, with TRBD1 identical over 9 bases. The CDR3 runs to 15 residues. Trimming removed 7 bases from V and 5 bases from J; junction bases left unmatched: 13. Germline loops: CDR1 SGHRS, CDR2 YFSETQ. In nucleotides, the CDR3 is TGCGCCAGCGCAAAAAAGCAGGACAGGGGCGACGAGCAGTACTTC. This sequence encodes CASAKKQDRGDEQYF.

The genes are TRBV5-4 and TRBJ2-5; possible D gene TRBD2, 6 bases. The CDR3 loop spans 15 amino acids. Trimming left V 0 bases short and J 2 bases short, with 11 bases between. Per germline, CDR1 SGHNT and CDR2 YYREEE (reference sequence). DNA of the CDR3: TGTGCCAGCAGCTTGGGGCTAGCGTATCAAGAGACCCAGTACTTC. Residues: CASSLGLAYQETQYF.

The chain uses TRBV4-1 and TRBJ2-1; 12 nucleotides agree with TRBD1. The CDR3 totals 16 residues. Germline trimming cut 5 bases from V and 10 bases from J; bases unmatched to any gene: 12. The germline gives CDR1 MGHRA, CDR2 YSYEKL. Here the CDR3 reads CASSFEPGQGAVEQFF. CDR3 coding DNA: TGCGCCAGCAGCTTCGAACCGGGACAGGGGGCAGTGGAGCAGTTCTTC.

The CDR3 region is CASVGLRNTGELFF. CDR3 nucleotide sequence: TGTGCCAGCGTTGGACTGAGGAACACCGGGGAGCTGTTTTTT. This sequence joins TRBV13 and TRBJ2-2, with D possibly matching TRBD2 (5 bases). V lost 8 bases and J 1 base, leaving 11 bases between the germline ends. The V gene's germline CDR1 is PRHDT and CDR2 FYEKMQ (reference sequence). The CDR3 is 14 residues long.

The gene calls are TRBV7-9 and TRBJ1-1; D not certain. Deletions cut 1 base from V and 4 bases from J, with 7 bases between. CDR1 is SEHNR and CDR2 is FQNEAQ in the germline V gene (reference sequence). The CDR3 is 13 residues long. Written as DNA, the CDR3 is TGTGCCAGCAGCTTAGACAAACCCACTGAAGCTTTCTTT. Encoded protein: CASSLDKPTEAFF. The full variable domain, completed using reference TRBV7-9 and TRBJ1-1, is DTGVSQNPRHKITKRGQNVTFRCDPISEHNRLYWYRQTLGQGPEFLTYFQNEAQLEKSRLLSDRFSAERPKGSFSTLEIQRTEQGDSAMYLCASSLDKPTEAFFGQGTRLTVV.

The chain employs TRBV21-1 and TRBJ2-7; the table's D call, TRBD2, was not checked against the DNA. TRBV21-1 is a known pseudogene. The CDR3 contains 11 residues. The CDR3 DNA reads TGTGCCAGCAGCCTCACTCCACGGCAGTACTTC. Protein: CASSLTPRQYF.

This chain joins TRBV6-5 and TRBJ2-7, with a tentative D call TRBD2 (5 bases). This CDR3 spans 13 amino acids. The V gene's germline CDR1 is MNHEY and CDR2 SVGAGI. Trimming took off 1 base at V and 2 bases at J, with 6 bases between the two ends. CDR3 sequence (DNA): TGTGCCAGCAGTTACTACGGGACCTACGAGCAGTACTTC. This sequence encodes CASSYYGTYEQYF.

This chain joins TRBV5-1 and TRBJ2-2; the match to TRBD1 covers 8 bases. Trimming removed 3 bases from V and 6 bases from J; junction bases left unmatched: 4. The CDR3 has 14 amino acids. Germline assignment: CDR1 SGHRS and CDR2 YFSETQ. The CDR3: CASSWSTGAGELFF. The CDR3, as DNA: TGCGCCAGCAGCTGGTCGACAGGGGCCGGGGAGCTGTTTTTT.

The genes are TRBV6-1 and TRBJ2-7; TRBD2 matches at 10 bases. V lost 2 bases, J lost 4 bases, and 5 bases stayed unmatched. This CDR3 is built from 15 residues. Germline V CDR1 and CDR2: MNHNS, SASEGT. CDR3 sequence reads: CASSEWLAGVYEQYF. The DNA of the CDR3 is TGTGCCAGCAGTGAATGGCTAGCGGGAGTGTACGAGCAGTACTTC.

This clone was seen more than once but under ten times. The same CDR3 can be traced to other DNA sequences in this sample. The J gene is TRBJ1-1, the V gene TRBV30; D gene uncertain. In germline, CDR1 is GTSNPN, CDR2 SVGIG (reference sequence). The CDR3 runs 11 residues. The ends were cut back, 0 bases at V and 6 bases at J, with 5 bases in the middle. The DNA for the CDR3 is TGTGCCTGGAGTGTACTTGCTGAAGCTTTCTTT. It translates to CAWSVLAEAFF.